This T cell receptor (beta chain) was captured in a study of CD8+CD57+ T cells in acquired aplastic anemia. Study overall: The average for DNA from sorted CD4+ and CD8+ cells was approximately 3.2 ug. Whole-study results and caveats: There were fewer than 35 CD8+ CDR3 sequences that occurred in both patients and controls.

The sequenced patients had an expansion of CD8+CD57+ cells seen by flow cytometry. Every patient presented with severe acquired aplastic anemia. Patients were therapy-naive when their blood was sampled. Genomic DNA constituted the template upon which TCR beta VDJ and CDR3 profiling was performed. Each CDR3 protein gets one entry after TCRdb re-called the reads with MiXCR. The sample shows approximately 200,000 distinct CDR3 sequences, about half of them seen only once. CDR1 is SGHKS and CDR2 is YYEKEE in the germline V gene (reference sequence). This CDR3 spans 15 amino acids. Between the trimmed V and J ends, which lost 4 bases and 2 bases, there was a span of 14 bases. This clonotype was seen ten or more times. What it binds is not known.

The clonotype comes from a human donor with aplastic anemia. J is TRBJ2-3 and V is TRBV5-5; D might be TRBD1 (5 bases). Sequenced: sorted CD4+, CD8+, or CD8+CD57+ T cells (not recorded which) from PBMCs. DNA of the CDR3: TGTGCCAGCAGCCCGAGCACAGGTATCACAGATACGCAGTATTTT. It yields the protein CASSPSTGITDTQYF.